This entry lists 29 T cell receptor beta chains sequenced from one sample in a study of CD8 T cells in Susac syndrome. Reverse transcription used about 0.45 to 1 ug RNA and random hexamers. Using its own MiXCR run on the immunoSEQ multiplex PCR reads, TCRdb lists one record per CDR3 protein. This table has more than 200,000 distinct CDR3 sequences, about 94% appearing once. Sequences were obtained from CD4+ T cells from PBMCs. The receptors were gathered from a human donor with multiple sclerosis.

The CDR3 loop reads CAWSPQMNTEAFF. For the CDR3, the DNA is TGTGCCTGGAGTCCCCAAATGAACACTGAAGCTTTCTTT. The chain carries TRBV30 and TRBJ1-1; no reliable D call. Germline-derived CDR1 and CDR2 are GTSNPN and SVGIG (reference sequence). This CDR3 has 13 residues. V was shortened by 2 bases and J by 0 bases, with 7 bases between the two germline ends.

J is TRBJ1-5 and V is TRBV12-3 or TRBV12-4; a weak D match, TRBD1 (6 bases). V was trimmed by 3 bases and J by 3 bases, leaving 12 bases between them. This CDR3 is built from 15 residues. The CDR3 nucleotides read TGTGCCAGCAGTTTTGGGGGGGGGCCCAATCAGCCCCAGCATTTT. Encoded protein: CASSFGGGPNQPQHF.

The CDR3 region has the DNA TGTGCCAGCAGCCAAGATCTAGGCGGGGAGGAGACCCAGTACTTC. It is translated as CASSQDLGGEETQYF. The gene calls are TRBV4-2 and TRBJ2-5, with a tentative D call TRBD2 (6 bases). V shed 0 bases and J shed 5 bases, with 13 bases lying between them. Germline loops: CDR1 LGHNA, CDR2 YNFKEQ. This CDR3 region has 15 residues.

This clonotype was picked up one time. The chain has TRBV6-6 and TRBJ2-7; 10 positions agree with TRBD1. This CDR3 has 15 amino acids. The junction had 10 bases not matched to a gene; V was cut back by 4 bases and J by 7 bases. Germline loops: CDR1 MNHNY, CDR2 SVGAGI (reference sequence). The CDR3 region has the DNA TGTGCCAGCAGTTCCCGGGACAGGGGACTTGGGGAGCAGTACTTC. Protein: CASSSRDRGLGEQYF.

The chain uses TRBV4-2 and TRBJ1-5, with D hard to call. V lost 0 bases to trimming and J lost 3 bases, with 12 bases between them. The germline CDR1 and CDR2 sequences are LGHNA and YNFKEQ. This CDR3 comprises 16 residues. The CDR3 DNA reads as TGTGCCAGCAGCCAAGATAGCGGCAATTCCAATCAGCCCCAGCATTTT. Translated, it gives CASSQDSGNSNQPQHF.

CDR3 loop: CASSQDPVSHGQYF. In DNA, the CDR3 is TGTGCCAGCAGCCAAGATCCGGTGTCCCACGGGCAGTACTTC. The chain couples TRBV3-1 to TRBJ2-7; no firm D call. This CDR3 contains 14 residues. Deletions cut 0 bases from V and 9 bases from J, with 15 bases between. The germline gives CDR1 LGHDT, CDR2 YNNKEL (reference sequence).

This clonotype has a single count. DNA of the CDR3: TGTGCCAGCAGTTTAATCGGCTACGAGCAGTACTTC. Its translation is CASSLIGYEQYF. This sequence joins TRBV28 and TRBJ2-7; D is undetermined. V gave up 2 bases and J gave up 3 bases, with 5 bases separating them. Germline V gene sequence: CDR1 MDHEN, CDR2 SYDVKM. CDR3 length equals 12 residues.

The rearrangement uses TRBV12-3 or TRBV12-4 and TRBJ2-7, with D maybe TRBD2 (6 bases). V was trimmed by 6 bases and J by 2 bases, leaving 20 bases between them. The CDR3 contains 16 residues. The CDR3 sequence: CASRPPVWGEPYEQYF. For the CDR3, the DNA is TGTGCCAGCAGGCCGCCGGTGTGGGGGGAACCCTACGAGCAGTACTTC.

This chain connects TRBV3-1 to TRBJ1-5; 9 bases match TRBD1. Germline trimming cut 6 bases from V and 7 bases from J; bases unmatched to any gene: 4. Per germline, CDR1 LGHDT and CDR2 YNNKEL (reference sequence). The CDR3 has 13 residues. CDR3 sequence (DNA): TGTGCCAGCAGTCGGGACAGGGAACAGCCCCAGCATTTT. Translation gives CASSRDREQPQHF.

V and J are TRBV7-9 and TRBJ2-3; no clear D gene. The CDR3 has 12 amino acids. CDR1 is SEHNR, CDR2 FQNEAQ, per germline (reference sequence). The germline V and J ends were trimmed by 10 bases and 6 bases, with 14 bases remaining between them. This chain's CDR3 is CATLVYSDTQYF. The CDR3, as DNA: TGTGCCACGCTAGTTTATTCTGATACGCAGTATTTT.

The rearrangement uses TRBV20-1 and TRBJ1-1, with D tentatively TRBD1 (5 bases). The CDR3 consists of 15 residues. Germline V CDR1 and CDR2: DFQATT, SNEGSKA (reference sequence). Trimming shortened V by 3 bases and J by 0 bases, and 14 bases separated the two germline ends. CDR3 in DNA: TGCAGTGCTAGTCCGGCCGGGGGGATGAACACTGAAGCTTTCTTT. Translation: CSASPAGGMNTEAFF.

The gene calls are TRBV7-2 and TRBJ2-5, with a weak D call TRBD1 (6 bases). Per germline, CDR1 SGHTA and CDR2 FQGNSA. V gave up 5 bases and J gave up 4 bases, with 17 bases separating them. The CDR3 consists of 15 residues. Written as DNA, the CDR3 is TGTGCCAGCAGCCCATCGGCAGCGGACAGAGAGACCCAGTACTTC. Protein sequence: CASSPSAADRETQYF.

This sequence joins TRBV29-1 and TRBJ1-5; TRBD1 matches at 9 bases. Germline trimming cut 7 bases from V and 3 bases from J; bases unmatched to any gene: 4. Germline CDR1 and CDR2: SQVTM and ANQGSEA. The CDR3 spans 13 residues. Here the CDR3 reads CSAGQGNNQPQHF. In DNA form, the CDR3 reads TGCAGCGCCGGACAGGGGAACAATCAGCCCCAGCATTTT. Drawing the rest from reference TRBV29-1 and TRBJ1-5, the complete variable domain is SAVISQKPSRDICQRGTSLTIQCQVDSQVTMMFWYRQQPGQSLTLIATANQGSEATYESGFVIDKFPISRPNLTFSTLTVSNMSPEDSSIYLCSAGQGNNQPQHFGDGTRLSIL.

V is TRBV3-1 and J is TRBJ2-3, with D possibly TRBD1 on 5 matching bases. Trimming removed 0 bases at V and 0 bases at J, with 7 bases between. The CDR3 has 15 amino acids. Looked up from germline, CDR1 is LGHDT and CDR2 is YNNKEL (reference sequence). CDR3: CASSQDAGSTDTQYF. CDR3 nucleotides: TGTGCCAGCAGCCAAGATGCAGGGAGCACAGATACGCAGTATTTT.

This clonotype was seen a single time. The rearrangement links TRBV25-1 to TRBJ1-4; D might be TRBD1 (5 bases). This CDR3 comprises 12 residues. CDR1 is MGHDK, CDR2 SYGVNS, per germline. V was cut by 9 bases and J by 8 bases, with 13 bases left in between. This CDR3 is CASSREGEKLFF. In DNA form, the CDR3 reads TGTGCCAGTTCCAGGGAAGGCGAAAAACTGTTTTTT.

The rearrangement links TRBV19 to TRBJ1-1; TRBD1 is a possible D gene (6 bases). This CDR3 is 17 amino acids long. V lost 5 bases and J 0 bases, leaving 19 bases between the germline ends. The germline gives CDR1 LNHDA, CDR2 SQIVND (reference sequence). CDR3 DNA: TGTGCCAGTAGTCCCTCTCGACAGGTCCCTATGAACACTGAAGCTTTCTTT. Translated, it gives CASSPSRQVPMNTEAFF.

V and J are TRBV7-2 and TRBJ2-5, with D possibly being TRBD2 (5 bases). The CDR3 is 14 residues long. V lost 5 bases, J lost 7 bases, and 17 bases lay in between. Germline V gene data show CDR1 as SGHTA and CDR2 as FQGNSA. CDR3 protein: CASSPNAGGGTQYF. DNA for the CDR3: TGTGCCAGCAGCCCAAATGCGGGTGGCGGGACCCAGTACTTC.

The CDR3 bases are TGTGCCAGCAGCTCCGACAGGGGGCTCGGCTACACCTTC. Amino acid sequence: CASSSDRGLGYTF. The chain uses TRBV3-1 and TRBJ1-2; TRBD1 matches 10 bases. The CDR3 totals 13 residues. Germline CDR1 LGHDT, CDR2 YNNKEL (reference sequence). V gave up 5 bases and J gave up 8 bases; unmatched junction bases: 5.

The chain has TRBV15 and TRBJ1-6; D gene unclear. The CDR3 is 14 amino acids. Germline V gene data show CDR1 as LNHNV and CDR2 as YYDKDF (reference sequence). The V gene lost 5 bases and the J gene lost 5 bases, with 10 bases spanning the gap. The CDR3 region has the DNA TGTGCCACCAGCGGAAACCAGGATAATTCACCCCTCCACTTT. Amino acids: CATSGNQDNSPLHF.

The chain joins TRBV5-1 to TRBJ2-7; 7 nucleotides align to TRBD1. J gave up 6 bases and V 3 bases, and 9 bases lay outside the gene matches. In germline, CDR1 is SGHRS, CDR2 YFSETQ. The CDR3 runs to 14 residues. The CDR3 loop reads CASSSLTGTSEQYF. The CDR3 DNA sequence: TGCGCCAGCAGCTCCCTGACAGGGACGTCCGAGCAGTACTTC.

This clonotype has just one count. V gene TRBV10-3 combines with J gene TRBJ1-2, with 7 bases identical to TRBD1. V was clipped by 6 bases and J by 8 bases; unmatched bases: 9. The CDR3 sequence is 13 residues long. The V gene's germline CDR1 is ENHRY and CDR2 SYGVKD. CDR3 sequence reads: CAISDRAGEGYTF. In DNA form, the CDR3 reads TGTGCCATCAGCGACAGGGCCGGCGAGGGCTACACCTTC.

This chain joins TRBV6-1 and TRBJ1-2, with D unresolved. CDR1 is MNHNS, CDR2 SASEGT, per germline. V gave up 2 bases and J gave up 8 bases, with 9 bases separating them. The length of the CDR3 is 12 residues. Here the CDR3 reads CASSESGRGYTF. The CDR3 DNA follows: TGTGCCAGCAGTGAATCGGGTCGGGGCTACACCTTC.

The CDR3 nucleotides are TGTGCCAGCAGCTTGCCTAGCGGGGTCTCCTACGAGCAGTACGTC. Amino acid sequence: CASSLPSGVSYEQYV. The rearrangement joins TRBV7-3 to TRBJ2-7; 9 bases fit TRBD2. Germline lookup yields CDR1 SGHTA and CDR2 FQGTGA. The V and J ends lost 3 bases and 0 bases, in that order; junction bases with no gene match: 3. The CDR3 has 15 amino acids.

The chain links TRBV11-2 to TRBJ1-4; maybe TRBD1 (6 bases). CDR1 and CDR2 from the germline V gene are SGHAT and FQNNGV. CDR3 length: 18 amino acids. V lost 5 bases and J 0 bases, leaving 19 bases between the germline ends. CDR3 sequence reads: CASSIRGGRVTTNEKLFF. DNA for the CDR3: TGTGCCAGCAGCATCCGGGGGGGCAGGGTCACAACTAATGAAAAACTGTTTTTT.

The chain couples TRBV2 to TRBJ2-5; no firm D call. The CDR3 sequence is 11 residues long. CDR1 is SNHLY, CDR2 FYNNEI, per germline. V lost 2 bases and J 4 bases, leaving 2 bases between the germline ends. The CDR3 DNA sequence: TGTGCCAGCAGTGAACGAGAGACCCAGTACTTC. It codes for CASSERETQYF.

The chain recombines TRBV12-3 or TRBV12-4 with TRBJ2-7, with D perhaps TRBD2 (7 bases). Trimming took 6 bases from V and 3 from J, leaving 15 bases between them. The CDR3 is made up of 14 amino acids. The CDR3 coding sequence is TGTGCCAGCAGAGAGGGGGGGGGCCTCTACGAGCAGTACTTC. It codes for CASREGGGLYEQYF.

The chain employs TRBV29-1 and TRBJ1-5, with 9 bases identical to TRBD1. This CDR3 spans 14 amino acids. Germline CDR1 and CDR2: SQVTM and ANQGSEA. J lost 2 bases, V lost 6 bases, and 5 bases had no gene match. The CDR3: CSVGTGLGNQPQHF. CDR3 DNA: TGCAGCGTAGGGACAGGGCTAGGCAATCAGCCCCAGCATTTT.

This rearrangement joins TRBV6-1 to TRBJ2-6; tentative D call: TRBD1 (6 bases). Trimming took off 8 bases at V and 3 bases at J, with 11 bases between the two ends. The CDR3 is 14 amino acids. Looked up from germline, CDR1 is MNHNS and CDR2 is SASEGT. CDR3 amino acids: CASVRTVGANVLTF. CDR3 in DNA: TGTGCCAGCGTGAGGACAGTTGGGGCCAACGTCCTGACTTTC.

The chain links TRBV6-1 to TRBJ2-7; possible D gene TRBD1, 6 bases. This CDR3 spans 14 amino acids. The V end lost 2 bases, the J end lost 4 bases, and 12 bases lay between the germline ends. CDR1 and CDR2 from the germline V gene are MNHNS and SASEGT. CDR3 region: CASSEWGPKYEQYV. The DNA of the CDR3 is TGTGCCAGCAGTGAATGGGGGCCGAAATACGAGCAGTACGTC.